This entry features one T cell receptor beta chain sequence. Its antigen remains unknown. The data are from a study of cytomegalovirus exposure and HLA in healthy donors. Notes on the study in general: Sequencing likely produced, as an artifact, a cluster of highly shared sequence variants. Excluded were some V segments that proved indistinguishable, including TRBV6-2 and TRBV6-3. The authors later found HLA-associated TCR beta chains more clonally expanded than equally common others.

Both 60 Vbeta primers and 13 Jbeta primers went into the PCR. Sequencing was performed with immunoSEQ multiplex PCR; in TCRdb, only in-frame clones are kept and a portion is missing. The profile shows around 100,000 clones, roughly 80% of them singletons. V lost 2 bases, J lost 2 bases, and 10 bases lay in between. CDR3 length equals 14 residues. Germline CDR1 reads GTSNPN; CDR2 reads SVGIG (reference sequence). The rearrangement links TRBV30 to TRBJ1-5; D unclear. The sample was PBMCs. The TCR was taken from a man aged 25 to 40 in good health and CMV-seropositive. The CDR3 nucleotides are TGTGCCTGGAGTTTTTTGAGGGGCAATCAGCCCCAGCATTTT. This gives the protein CAWSFLRGNQPQHF.